The T cell receptor (beta chain) under discussion was sequenced for a study of shared clonotypes between healthy human individuals. Study observations and caveats: An anticipated effect of sequencing depth on clonotype sharing among donors was recognized.

Assay used: immunoSEQ multiplex PCR; TCRdb lists only in-frame clones, some missing. The table records some 450,000 clones, approximately 77% of them present only once. Each unsorted sample relied on around 100 million PBMCs as its source of genomic DNA. Worth noting for this clone: Its antigen remains unknown.

CDR3 length equals 13 residues. With 5 bases clipped from V and 4 bases from J, the junction kept 2 bases outside the gene matches. CDR1 and CDR2 (germline): SNHLY, FYNNEI. The sample taken for sequencing was PBMCs. This receptor was obtained from a middle-aged woman in good health. Some clones in this sample may be carry-over from other donors' samples. The chain carries TRBV2 and TRBJ1-1; 9 bases match TRBD1. CDR3 DNA: TGTGCCAGCAGTACAGGGGGCGGCACTGAAGCTTTCTTT. It is translated as CASSTGGGTEAFF.